A single T cell receptor beta chain is shown here with its context. This entry is derived from a study of technical replicates of blood from several donors. TCRdb keeps only in-frame clones here, not all; method: immunoSEQ multiplex PCR. This sample has about 100,000 clones; over 90% occur once, and the top ten carry approximately 0.2%. CDR3 length: 14 amino acids. Per the germline V gene, CDR1 is LGHNT and CDR2 is FRNRAP. With 7 bases clipped from V and 4 bases from J, the junction kept 5 bases outside the gene matches. The gene calls are TRBV12-5 and TRBJ1-4, with 8 bases aligning to TRBD1. This clonotype originated in a human donor in good health. The material sequenced was T cells isolated from PBMCs. This chain's CDR3 is CASASDRDNEKLFF. The DNA for the CDR3 is TGTGCTAGTGCCTCGGACAGGGATAATGAAAAACTGTTTTTT.